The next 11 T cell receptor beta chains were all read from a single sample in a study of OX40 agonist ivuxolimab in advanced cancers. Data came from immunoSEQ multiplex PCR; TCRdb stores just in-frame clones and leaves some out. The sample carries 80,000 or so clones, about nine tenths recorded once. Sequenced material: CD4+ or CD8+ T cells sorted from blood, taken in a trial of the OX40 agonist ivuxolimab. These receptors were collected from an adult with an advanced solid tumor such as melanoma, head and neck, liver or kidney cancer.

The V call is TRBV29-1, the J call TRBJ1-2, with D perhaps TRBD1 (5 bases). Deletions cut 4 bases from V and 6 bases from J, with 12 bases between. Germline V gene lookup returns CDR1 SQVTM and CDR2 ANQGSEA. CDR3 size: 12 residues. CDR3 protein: CSVGSGDHGYTF. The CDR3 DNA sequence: TGCAGCGTTGGGTCCGGGGACCATGGCTACACCTTC.

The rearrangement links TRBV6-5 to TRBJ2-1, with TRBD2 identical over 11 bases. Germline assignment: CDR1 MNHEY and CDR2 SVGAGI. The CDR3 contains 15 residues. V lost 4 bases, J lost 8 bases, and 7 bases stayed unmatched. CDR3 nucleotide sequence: TGTGCCAGCAGTTCACTAGCGGGGGTTGTGGATGAGCAGTTCTTC. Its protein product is CASSSLAGVVDEQFF.

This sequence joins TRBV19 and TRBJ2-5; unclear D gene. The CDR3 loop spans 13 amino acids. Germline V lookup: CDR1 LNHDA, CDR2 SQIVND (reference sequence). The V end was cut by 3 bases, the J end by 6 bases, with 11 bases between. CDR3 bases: TGTGCCAGTAGTATCGACCTTACGAAGACCCAGTACTTC. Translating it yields CASSIDLTKTQYF.

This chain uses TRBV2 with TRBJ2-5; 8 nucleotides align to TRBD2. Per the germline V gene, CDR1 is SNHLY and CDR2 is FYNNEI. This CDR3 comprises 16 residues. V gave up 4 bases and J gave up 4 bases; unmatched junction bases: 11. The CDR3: CASSGGSGRRAETQYF. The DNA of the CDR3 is TGTGCCAGCAGTGGAGGCAGCGGGAGAAGGGCAGAGACCCAGTACTTC.

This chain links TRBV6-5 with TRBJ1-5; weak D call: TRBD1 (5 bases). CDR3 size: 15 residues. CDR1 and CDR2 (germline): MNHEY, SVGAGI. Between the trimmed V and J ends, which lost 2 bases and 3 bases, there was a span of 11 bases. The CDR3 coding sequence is TGTGCCAGCAGTTACGGGGGAGGTAACAATCAGCCCCAGCATTTT. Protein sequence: CASSYGGGNNQPQHF.

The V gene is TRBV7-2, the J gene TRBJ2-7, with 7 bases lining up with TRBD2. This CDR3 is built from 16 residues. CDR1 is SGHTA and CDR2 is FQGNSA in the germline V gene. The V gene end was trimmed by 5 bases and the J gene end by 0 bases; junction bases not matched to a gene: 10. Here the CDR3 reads CASSPRLAESSYEQYF. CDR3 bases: TGTGCCAGCAGCCCCCGACTAGCCGAAAGCTCCTACGAGCAGTACTTC.

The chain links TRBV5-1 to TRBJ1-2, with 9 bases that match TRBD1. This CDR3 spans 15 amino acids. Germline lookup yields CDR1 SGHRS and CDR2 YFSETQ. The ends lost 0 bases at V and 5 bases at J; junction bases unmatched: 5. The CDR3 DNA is TGCGCCAGCAGCTTGGCCGGGACAGGGTTTTATGGCTACACCTTC. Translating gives CASSLAGTGFYGYTF.

The CDR3 DNA follows: TGTGCCATCCACCGGGACGTATACAATGAGCAGTTCTTC. As protein: CAIHRDVYNEQFF. This chain uses TRBV10-3 with TRBJ2-1; D is tentatively TRBD1 or TRBD2 (5 bases each). Looked up from germline, CDR1 is ENHRY and CDR2 is SYGVKD. V lost 8 bases to trimming and J lost 4 bases, with 12 bases between them. CDR3 size: 13 residues.

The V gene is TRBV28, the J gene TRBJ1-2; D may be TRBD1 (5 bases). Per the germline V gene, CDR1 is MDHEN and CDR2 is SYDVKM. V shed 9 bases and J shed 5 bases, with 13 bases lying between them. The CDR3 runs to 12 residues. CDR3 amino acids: CASWGDRYGYTF. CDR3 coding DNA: TGTGCCAGTTGGGGGGACCGTTATGGCTACACCTTC.

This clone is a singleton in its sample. CDR3 region: CASSWGSGELFF. Here the CDR3 DNA reads TGCGCCAGCAGCTGGGGGTCCGGGGAGCTGTTTTTT. This chain uses TRBV5-1 with TRBJ2-2; D is tentatively TRBD1 or TRBD2 (5 bases each). V was cut by 3 bases and J by 6 bases, with 6 bases left in between. CDR1 is SGHRS, CDR2 YFSETQ, per germline. The CDR3 is made up of 12 amino acids.

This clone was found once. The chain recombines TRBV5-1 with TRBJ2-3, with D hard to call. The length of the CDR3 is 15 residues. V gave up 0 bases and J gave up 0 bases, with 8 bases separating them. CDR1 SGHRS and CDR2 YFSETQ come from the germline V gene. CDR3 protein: CASSLGSGSTDTQYF. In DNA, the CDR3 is TGCGCCAGCAGCTTGGGGTCCGGAAGCACAGATACGCAGTATTTT. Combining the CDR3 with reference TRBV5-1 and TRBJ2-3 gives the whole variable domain KAGVTQTPRYLIKTRGQQVTLSCSPISGHRSVSWYQQTPGQGLQFLFEYFSETQRNKGNFPGRFSGRQFSNSRSEMNVSTLELGDSALYLCASSLGSGSTDTQYFGPGTRLTVL.